These 18 T cell receptor beta chains share one sample of origin, sequenced in a study of early T cells in non-severe SARS-CoV-2 infection. MiXCR, applied by TCRdb to the 5' RACE reads, yields one record per CDR3 protein. The sample shows tens of thousands of distinct CDR3 sequences, roughly a tenth of them seen only once. The sample comprised whole blood. Source of these receptors: an adult who was a healthcare worker with PCR-confirmed SARS-CoV-2 infection or an uninfected control (not recorded which).

CDR3 protein: CASSPQGLTEAFF. The CDR3 DNA is TGTGCCAGCAGCCCGCAGGGGTTGACTGAAGCTTTCTTT. This chain uses TRBV6-2 or TRBV6-3 with TRBJ1-1; weak D call: TRBD1 (6 bases). Germline CDR1 is MNHEY and CDR2 is SVGEGT. V lost 6 bases, J lost 5 bases, and 13 bases lay in between. CDR3 length: 13 residues.

In its sample, this clonotype was seen many times. The V and J genes are TRBV12-3 or TRBV12-4 and TRBJ1-2; D is possibly TRBD1 (6 bases). There are 13 residues in the CDR3. V was pared by 6 bases and J by 6 bases, with 14 bases between. DNA of the CDR3: TGTGCCAGCAGCCCCACAGGGCCGAATGGCTACACCTTC. Protein product: CASSPTGPNGYTF.

The V and J genes are TRBV7-9 and TRBJ2-1; the match to TRBD2 covers 10 bases. CDR1 and CDR2 from the germline V gene are SEHNR and FQNEAQ (reference sequence). With 0 bases clipped from V and 13 bases from J, the junction kept 6 bases outside the gene matches. This CDR3 is 14 amino acids long. CDR3 amino acids: CASSLAGLASSQFF. In DNA form, the CDR3 reads TGTGCCAGCAGCTTAGCGGGACTAGCGAGCTCACAGTTCTTC.

This clonotype was seen a few times. The CDR3 DNA reads TGTGCCAGCTCCCGGGACAGAGAGACCCAGTACTTC. This gives the protein CASSRDRETQYF. J is TRBJ2-5 and V is TRBV18; 7 bases agree with TRBD1. The junction had 2 bases not matched to a gene; V was cut back by 6 bases and J by 4 bases. Germline values: CDR1 KGHSH, CDR2 LQKENI. The CDR3 sequence is 12 residues long.

The V gene is TRBV29-1, the J gene TRBJ1-1, with D perhaps matching TRBD1 (5 bases). CDR1 and CDR2 from the germline V gene are SQVTM and ANQGSEA. CDR3 length: 10 amino acids. V lost 6 bases to trimming and J lost 7 bases, with 9 bases between them. The CDR3 DNA sequence: TGCAGCGTGTCAGGGTTTGAAGCTTTCTTT. Amino acid sequence: CSVSGFEAFF.

This clonotype was observed a handful of times. The chain combines TRBV20-1 with TRBJ1-2; a weak D match, TRBD1 (5 bases). Germline CDR1 and CDR2: DFQATT and SNEGSKA (reference sequence). Trimming removed 7 bases from V and 4 bases from J, with 16 bases in between. The CDR3 length is 13 residues. In DNA, the CDR3 is TGCAGTGGCGAGGGCAGGGCAAGCTATGGCTACACCTTC. Translated, it gives CSGEGRASYGYTF.

In DNA form, the CDR3 reads TGCAGTGCTAGAGATCTACTGGGAGAGGAAAAACTGTTTTTT. Translating gives CSARDLLGEEKLFF. This chain uses TRBV20-1 with TRBJ1-4, with D hard to call. This CDR3 is 14 amino acids long. Trimming removed 0 bases from V and 8 bases from J, with 13 bases in between. From germline, CDR1 is DFQATT and CDR2 SNEGSKA (reference sequence).

The chain recombines TRBV10-3 with TRBJ1-6, with D tentatively TRBD1 (6 bases). Germline loops: CDR1 ENHRY, CDR2 SYGVKD. The CDR3 extends over 21 amino acids. V dropped 4 bases and J dropped 0 bases, with 25 bases sitting between them. The CDR3 loop is CAISGTRGGMRGSSYNSPLHF. As DNA, the CDR3 is TGTGCCATCAGTGGTACGAGGGGCGGTATGAGGGGGAGCTCCTATAATTCACCCCTCCACTTT.

This clonotype was detected only a few times. For the CDR3, the DNA is TGTGCCAGCAGCTTAGGCAGGGCGGGTGGAAACACCATATATTTT. Protein product: CASSLGRAGGNTIYF. The chain carries TRBV7-2 and TRBJ1-3, with D perhaps TRBD1 (5 bases). The CDR3 is made up of 15 amino acids. The V gene lost 1 base and the J gene lost 3 bases, with 10 bases spanning the gap. CDR1 SGHTA and CDR2 FQGNSA come from the germline V gene.

This clonotype came up many times. V and J are TRBV5-6 and TRBJ2-3; D is undetermined. In germline, CDR1 is SGHDT, CDR2 YYEEEE. The length of the CDR3 is 15 residues. Trimming cost V 1 base and J 4 bases, with 13 bases left between them. The CDR3 spells CASSLKAQTADTQYF. CDR3 coding DNA: TGTGCCAGCAGCTTGAAGGCTCAAACGGCAGATACGCAGTATTTT.

The rearrangement links TRBV15 to TRBJ2-7, with a tentative D call TRBD1 (5 bases). This CDR3 is 15 amino acids long. Germline-derived CDR1 and CDR2 are LNHNV and YYDKDF (reference sequence). V gave up 0 bases and J gave up 4 bases, with 13 bases separating them. CDR3 bases: TGTGCCACCAGCAGAGATCGTCGGCAGGGTTACGAGCAGTACTTC. Its protein is CATSRDRRQGYEQYF.

This clonotype appeared many times. V usage is TRBV6-6 and J usage is TRBJ1-1; D perhaps matches TRBD1 (5 bases). Trimming pared 2 bases from V and 1 base from J, leaving 5 bases between. The CDR3 runs 13 residues. The germline V gene encodes CDR1 MNHNY and CDR2 SVGAGI (reference sequence). CDR3 region: CASSYRGNTEAFF. CDR3 in DNA: TGTGCCAGCAGTTACAGGGGGAACACTGAAGCTTTCTTT.

This clonotype was recorded a few times. The J gene is TRBJ2-7, the V gene TRBV7-9, with D maybe TRBD1 (5 bases). The CDR3 is 14 residues long. Looked up from germline, CDR1 is SEHNR and CDR2 is FQNEAQ (reference sequence). V shed 3 bases and J shed 6 bases, with 15 bases lying between them. CDR3 nucleotides: TGTGCCAGCAGCTTGGGGCGAGGTGTACTCGAGCAGTACTTC. It yields the protein CASSLGRGVLEQYF. The whole variable domain, filled in from reference TRBV7-9 and TRBJ2-7, reads DTGVSQNPRHKITKRGQNVTFRCDPISEHNRLYWYRQTLGQGPEFLTYFQNEAQLEKSRLLSDRFSAERPKGSFSTLEIQRTEQGDSAMYLCASSLGRGVLEQYFGPGTRLTVT.

This clonotype appeared a few times. The chain combines TRBV12-3 or TRBV12-4 with TRBJ1-2; D gene ambiguous. V was pared by 5 bases and J by 4 bases, with 11 bases between. The CDR3 sequence is 13 residues long. Here the CDR3 DNA reads TGTGCCAGCAGTCTTAATTGGGGCTATGGCTACACCTTC. It yields the protein CASSLNWGYGYTF.

V gene TRBV10-3 combines with J gene TRBJ2-1; 8 positions agree with TRBD2. The trim removed 3 bases at V and 2 bases at J, leaving 3 bases unmatched. CDR3 size: 15 residues. CDR1 and CDR2 from the germline V gene are ENHRY and SYGVKD. CDR3: CAISDPREAYNEQFF. DNA of the CDR3: TGTGCCATCAGTGATCCGCGGGAGGCCTACAATGAGCAGTTCTTC.

The chain uses TRBV9 and TRBJ2-1; D unclear. The germline V and J ends were trimmed by 2 bases and 5 bases, with 8 bases remaining between them. This CDR3 comprises 13 residues. Germline loops: CDR1 SGDLS, CDR2 YYNGEE. CDR3 loop: CASSVSNNNEQFF. The CDR3 region has the DNA TGTGCCAGCAGCGTTTCTAATAACAATGAGCAGTTCTTC.

This clonotype showed up just a few times. A much bigger clone sits one base away, suggesting this may be a read error. This chain links TRBV4-2 with TRBJ2-2; D unclear. V lost 4 bases and J lost 4, with 4 bases in between. Looked up from germline, CDR1 is LGHNA and CDR2 is YNFKEQ. This CDR3 is 12 amino acids long. The CDR3, as DNA: TGTGCCAGCAGCCCCTCCACCGGGGAGCTGTTTTTT. Amino acid sequence: CASSPSTGELFF.

This clonotype was observed a handful of times. The genes are TRBV5-1 and TRBJ2-1; tentative D call: TRBD1 (6 bases). This CDR3 is built from 13 residues. Germline values: CDR1 SGHRS, CDR2 YFSETQ. Deletions cut 4 bases from V and 8 bases from J, with 13 bases between. The CDR3 sequence is CASSPQGWDEQFF. The CDR3 DNA sequence: TGCGCCAGCAGCCCACAGGGTTGGGATGAGCAGTTCTTC.